The T cell receptor (beta chain) described here comes from a study of blood T cell repertoires in COVID-19. CDR1 MNHEY and CDR2 SVGAGI come from the germline V gene. Losses at the gene ends were 4 bases for V and 9 bases for J; bases not matched to a gene: 7. The CDR3 extends over 15 amino acids. Only in-frame clones appear in the TCRdb table, and some are missing; sequencing was by immunoSEQ multiplex PCR. This table has under 250,000 clones, approximately 78% appearing once. The receptor was derived from a woman under 30 with acute or convalescent COVID-19. The J gene is TRBJ2-3, the V gene TRBV6-5, with 13 bases that match TRBD2. Sequencing was performed on peripheral blood. In DNA form, the CDR3 reads TGTGCCAGCAGTTCCAGGACTAGCGGGGGTTACACGCAGTATTTT. The encoded protein is CASSSRTSGGYTQYF.